These 27 T cell receptor beta chains were sequenced from one sample in a study of metastatic and nonmetastatic thyroid tumors. MiXCR was used by TCRdb to re-call the PCR reads. The sample lists 30,000 or so clones, 15% to 20% occurring once. Every patient underwent thyroid surgery untreated. Specimen: blood. The receptors stem from a female donor with papillary thyroid cancer or a benign thyroid nodule (not recorded which). Some clones in this sample may be carry-over from other donors' samples.

The chain combines TRBV10-2 with TRBJ2-7; D is possibly TRBD2 (5 bases). The CDR3 covers 15 residues. Trimming removed 7 bases at V and 3 bases at J, with 19 bases between. The germline gives CDR1 WSHSY, CDR2 SAAADI. For the CDR3, the DNA is TGCGCCAGCACTGCCCTGGGAGTTAGAAACTACGAGCAGTACTTC. Its translation: CASTALGVRNYEQYF.

This clone was observed at least ten times. Additional DNA sequences in this sample encode the identical CDR3. The V gene is TRBV6-5, the J gene TRBJ2-1; D uncertain. Trimming removed 0 bases at V and 12 bases at J, with 9 bases between. CDR3 length equals 12 residues. Per germline, CDR1 MNHEY and CDR2 SVGAGI. This chain's CDR3 is CASSYSSVGQFF. DNA of the CDR3: TGTGCCAGCAGTTACTCATCCGTGGGGCAGTTCTTC.

Ten or more counts support this clone. J is TRBJ2-5 and V is TRBV20-1; 8 nucleotides agree with TRBD1. The CDR3 loop spans 13 amino acids. The V gene end was trimmed by 5 bases and the J gene end by 5 bases; junction bases not matched to a gene: 7. The V gene's germline CDR1 is DFQATT and CDR2 SNEGSKA (reference sequence). CDR3 residues: CSAPQGGTETQYF. The CDR3 nucleotides read TGCAGTGCTCCACAGGGGGGTACGGAGACCCAGTACTTC.

This clone was found many times. The chain couples TRBV18 to TRBJ2-1; D not certain. The CDR3 sequence is 15 residues long. Germline V lookup: CDR1 KGHSH, CDR2 LQKENI. The V and J ends lost 2 bases and 1 base respectively, with 9 bases between them. CDR3 nucleotide sequence: TGTGCCAGCTCACCATTGACAACTTCCTACAATGAGCAGTTCTTC. This sequence encodes CASSPLTTSYNEQFF.

This clone was seen at least ten times. This CDR3 is CASSLDRGGGYTF. CDR3 bases: TGTGCCAGCAGCCTAGACAGGGGAGGTGGCTACACCTTC. V gene TRBV7-9 combines with J gene TRBJ1-2; 8 bases match TRBD1. The V segment lost 5 bases and the J segment 7 bases; nucleotides outside the gene matches: 6. The CDR3 loop spans 13 amino acids. Per the germline V gene, CDR1 is SEHNR and CDR2 is FQNEAQ (reference sequence).

V usage is TRBV15 and J usage is TRBJ1-1; perhaps TRBD1 as D (5 bases). The length of the CDR3 is 14 residues. V was cut by 1 base and J by 0 bases, with 6 bases left in between. Germline-derived CDR1 and CDR2 are LNHNV and YYDKDF (reference sequence). The DNA of the CDR3 is TGTGCCACCAGCAGAGGGGGCATGAACACTGAAGCTTTCTTT. It translates to CATSRGGMNTEAFF.

This clone showed up many times. The J gene is TRBJ1-1, the V gene TRBV11-3; D ambiguous. CDR3 size: 16 residues. V was shortened by 5 bases and J by 10 bases, with 26 bases between the two germline ends. Germline-derived CDR1 and CDR2 are SGHNT and YENEEA. CDR3 nucleotides: TGTGCCAGCAGCCCAGGAAATTGGTGGGATAGAGGTGGAGCTTTCTTT. This codes for CASSPGNWWDRGGAFF.

This clone has ten or more counts. V usage is TRBV7-8 and J usage is TRBJ2-1; D uncertain. V lost 0 bases, J lost 6 bases, and 6 bases lay in between. The CDR3 contains 13 residues. Germline-derived CDR1 and CDR2 are SGHVS and FQNEAQ. CDR3 protein: CASSLAGSNEQFF. The DNA of the CDR3 is TGTGCCAGCAGCTTAGCGGGCAGCAATGAGCAGTTCTTC.

This chain connects TRBV9 to TRBJ2-1; no definite D call. This CDR3 comprises 14 residues. Germline assignment: CDR1 SGDLS and CDR2 YYNGEE. The V and J ends lost 0 bases and 8 bases respectively, with 12 bases between them. The CDR3 reads CASSVVGEAYEQFF. The CDR3 nucleotides read TGTGCCAGCAGCGTAGTAGGCGAAGCCTATGAGCAGTTCTTC.

This clone is deemed medium-sized. The chain combines TRBV20-1 with TRBJ1-1, with 7 bases matching TRBD1. V lost 1 base, J lost 1 base, and 6 bases stayed unmatched. Germline V CDR1 and CDR2: DFQATT, SNEGSKA (reference sequence). CDR3 size: 15 residues. The CDR3 protein is CSARVRDSWNTEAFF. In DNA form, the CDR3 reads TGCAGTGCTAGAGTAAGGGACAGTTGGAACACTGAAGCTTTCTTT.

At least ten counts were recorded for this clone. This chain links TRBV7-8 with TRBJ2-1; 9 nucleotides line up with TRBD2. Germline assignment: CDR1 SGHVS and CDR2 FQNEAQ. The V and J ends lost 5 bases and 7 bases, in that order; junction bases with no gene match: 6. There are 14 residues in the CDR3. The CDR3 here is CASSGREGRNEQFF. CDR3 sequence (DNA): TGTGCCAGCAGCGGGCGGGAGGGCCGGAATGAGCAGTTCTTC.

This clone was counted between two and nine times. Compared with germline, one end of the junction differs, possibly owing to a read error. The rearrangement links TRBV24-1 to TRBJ1-6; 7 bases are a match to TRBD1. CDR3 length equals 15 residues. Germline V CDR1 and CDR2: KGHDR, SFDVKD. DNA of the CDR3: TGTGCCACCAGTGACACTCGGGACAGTCCCTCACCCCTCCAGTTT. The encoded protein is CATSDTRDSPSPLQF.

This clone was seen ten or more times. J is TRBJ1-2 and V is TRBV12-3 or TRBV12-4, with D tentatively TRBD1 (5 bases). The length of the CDR3 is 13 residues. V was clipped by 6 bases and J by 5 bases, with 13 bases between them. CDR3 sequence reads: CASSTGPGYGYTF. The CDR3 bases are TGTGCCAGCAGCACGGGACCTGGTTATGGCTACACCTTC.

This clone was observed many times. This chain joins TRBV19 and TRBJ2-3; D is perhaps TRBD2 (5 bases). The CDR3 totals 13 residues. The V end was cut by 7 bases, the J end by 1 base, with 9 bases between. Germline lookup yields CDR1 LNHDA and CDR2 SQIVND (reference sequence). In DNA, the CDR3 is TGTGCCAGTACCGAGGGAGGCACAGATACGCAGTATTTT. Translation gives CASTEGGTDTQYF. Full variable domain (missing parts from reference TRBV19 and TRBJ2-3): DGGITQSPKYLFRKEGQNVTLSCEQNLNHDAMYWYRQDPGQGLRLIYYSQIVNDFQKGDIAEGYSVSREKKESFPLTVTSAQKNPTAFYLCASTEGGTDTQYFGPGTRLTVL.

The sample holds many counts of this clone. The chain couples TRBV2 to TRBJ2-1; TRBD2 matches 7 bases. J was trimmed by 7 bases and V by 4 bases; bases with no gene match: 13. Looked up from germline, CDR1 is SNHLY and CDR2 is FYNNEI. This CDR3 contains 16 residues. CDR3 sequence (DNA): TGTGCCAGCAGTGCCCCCGGGGCGGGAGAAGTAAATGAGCAGTTCTTC. This sequence encodes CASSAPGAGEVNEQFF.

As to this clone: A much bigger clone sits one base away, suggesting this may be a read error. The sample carries other DNA sequences with the same CDR3. The chain couples TRBV29-1 to TRBJ1-1; TRBD1 might be the D (6 bases). This CDR3 comprises 13 residues. V was pared by 7 bases and J by 3 bases, with 15 bases between. Germline V gene lookup returns CDR1 SQVTM and CDR2 ANQGSEA. CDR3 coding DNA: TGCAGCGCCGTGGGGGGCCGGTACACTGAAGCTTTCTTT. Protein product: CSAVGGRYTEAFF. The whole variable domain, remainder taken from reference TRBV29-1 and TRBJ1-1, is SAVISQKPSRDICQRGTSLTIQCQVDSQVTMMFWYRQQPGQSLTLIATANQGSEATYESGFVIDKFPISRPNLTFSTLTVSNMSPEDSSIYLCSAVGGRYTEAFFGQGTRLTVV.

This clone was counted at least ten times. The J gene is TRBJ2-3, the V gene TRBV3-1; D remains ambiguous. CDR1 and CDR2 from the germline V gene are LGHDT and YNNKEL (reference sequence). Deletions cut 5 bases from V and 4 bases from J, with 13 bases between. The CDR3 is 14 amino acids. The CDR3 nucleotides are TGTGCCAGCAGCGTCGGTGAAGGCGCAGATACGCAGTATTTT. This translates into CASSVGEGADTQYF.

The sample holds many counts of this clone. This chain connects TRBV28 to TRBJ1-2; D unresolved. This CDR3 is 13 amino acids long. V was shortened by 5 bases and J by 7 bases, with 14 bases between the two germline ends. Germline CDR1 is MDHEN and CDR2 is SYDVKM. The CDR3 loop reads CASSPADRGGYTF. The DNA of the CDR3 is TGTGCCAGCAGTCCAGCTGACCGAGGTGGCTACACCTTC.

This clone was counted at least ten times. This chain joins TRBV5-1 and TRBJ2-7; D perhaps matches TRBD1 (5 bases). The CDR3 is made up of 14 amino acids. Germline V gene data show CDR1 as SGHRS and CDR2 as YFSETQ. Trimming left V 4 bases short and J 0 bases short, with 11 bases between. The CDR3 reads CASSPQVSSYEQYF. The CDR3 nucleotides read TGCGCCAGCAGCCCACAGGTCAGCTCCTACGAGCAGTACTTC.

A remark on this clone: Distinct nucleotide sequences in the sample also encode this CDR3. This rearrangement joins TRBV20-1 to TRBJ1-5; TRBD1 aligns across 8 bases. The length of the CDR3 is 14 residues. Germline V gives CDR1 DFQATT, CDR2 SNEGSKA (reference sequence). The J segment lost 7 bases and the V segment lost 6 bases, leaving 11 bases of the junction unmatched. CDR3 sequence (DNA): TGCAGTGCCTTACCCATACAGGGGGGCCAGCCCCAGCATTTT. Residues: CSALPIQGGQPQHF.

At least ten counts were recorded for this clone. This chain links TRBV2 with TRBJ2-2; D gene ambiguous. Germline V lookup: CDR1 SNHLY, CDR2 FYNNEI. The V and J ends lost 4 bases and 6 bases respectively, with 6 bases between them. CDR3 length equals 12 residues. CDR3 sequence: CASSVPAGELFF. Written as DNA, the CDR3 is TGTGCCAGCAGTGTCCCCGCCGGGGAGCTGTTTTTT.

This clone was detected a few times. In this CDR3 the conserved last residue, phenylalanine or tryptophan, is missing, so a read error is likely. CDR3 DNA sequence: TGTGCCAGTAGTGCCGGGGGGTTTACCTATGGCTACACCTCC. Its translation is CASSAGGFTYGYTS. The chain recombines TRBV28 with TRBJ1-2; a possible D gene is TRBD1 (5 bases). Germline CDR1 and CDR2: MDHEN and SYDVKM. Trimming left V 9 bases short and J 4 bases short, with 18 bases between. The CDR3 runs 14 residues.

By share, this clone counts as medium-sized. This chain uses TRBV6-1 with TRBJ2-7; TRBD2 aligns across 7 bases. The V gene end was trimmed by 3 bases and the J gene end by 2 bases; junction bases not matched to a gene: 7. The CDR3 totals 15 residues. The germline V gene encodes CDR1 MNHNS and CDR2 SASEGT. For the CDR3, the DNA is TGTGCCAGCAGTGAGGCGCGGGGGTTCACCTACGAGCAGTACTTC. Protein product: CASSEARGFTYEQYF.

This clone was detected ten times or more. The chain has TRBV10-3 and TRBJ2-1; no definite D call. Trimming removed 7 bases from V and 3 bases from J, with 13 bases in between. The germline CDR1 and CDR2 sequences are ENHRY and SYGVKD. The CDR3 runs 14 residues. DNA for the CDR3: TGTGCCATCAAATCAGCGACCAACTACAATGAGCAGTTCTTC. It is translated as CAIKSATNYNEQFF.

Concerning this clone itself: An end of the junction differs from the germline gene, which may be a read error. This chain uses TRBV3-1 with TRBJ1-2; D not resolved. Looked up from germline, CDR1 is LGHDT and CDR2 is YNNKEL (reference sequence). The CDR3 is 15 amino acids. The CDR3 region is CASSHASGLNYGYTF. CDR3 nucleotide sequence: TGTGCCAGCAGCCATGCGAGTGGGCTCAACTACGGCTACACCTTC.

This clone has ten or more counts. The chain has TRBV2 and TRBJ2-7, with 8 bases identical to TRBD2. V was clipped by 7 bases and J by 4 bases; unmatched bases: 18. The CDR3 extends over 17 amino acids. Germline CDR1 reads SNHLY; CDR2 reads FYNNEI. The CDR3 loop is CASTIIPGGTKRYEQYF. CDR3 nucleotide sequence: TGTGCCAGCACCATAATACCGGGGGGGACTAAGAGGTACGAGCAGTACTTC.

This clone has ten or more counts. Other DNA sequences of this sample code for an identical CDR3. V gene TRBV24-1 combines with J gene TRBJ2-1, with TRBD2 matching 7 bases. With V trimmed by 6 bases and J by 0 bases, 16 bases remained unmatched. This CDR3 has 19 amino acids. Germline V CDR1 and CDR2: KGHDR, SFDVKD. CDR3 bases: TGTGCCACCAGTCATCTCGCGGGAGCCCTCTATTTCTCCTACAATGAGCAGTTCTTC. It is translated as CATSHLAGALYFSYNEQFF.